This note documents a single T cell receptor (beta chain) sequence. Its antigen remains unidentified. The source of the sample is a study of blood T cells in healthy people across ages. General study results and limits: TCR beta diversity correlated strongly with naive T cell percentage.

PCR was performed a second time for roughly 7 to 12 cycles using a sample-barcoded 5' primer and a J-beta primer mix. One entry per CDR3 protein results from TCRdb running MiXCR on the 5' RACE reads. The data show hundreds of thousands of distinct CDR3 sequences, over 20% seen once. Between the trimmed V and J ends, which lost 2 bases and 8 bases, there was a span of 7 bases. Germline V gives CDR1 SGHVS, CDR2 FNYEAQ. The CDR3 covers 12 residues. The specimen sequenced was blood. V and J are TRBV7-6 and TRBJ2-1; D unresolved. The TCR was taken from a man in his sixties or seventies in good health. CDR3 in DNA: TGTGCCAGCAGCTTAAAGATTGATGAGCAGTTCTTC. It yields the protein CASSLKIDEQFF.